This T cell receptor (beta chain) was sequenced for a study of blood T cell repertoires in COVID-19. About the research overall: T cells, B-cell-depleted T cells, or PBMCs provided the cDNA or gDNA that served as material.

Per the germline V gene, CDR1 is SGHRS and CDR2 is YFSETQ. This CDR3 is built from 15 residues. V was clipped by 0 bases and J by 7 bases; unmatched bases: 3. Using immunoSEQ multiplex PCR, the repertoire was profiled, and TCRdb retains in-frame clones only, with some absent. The sample yields about 240,000 clones, 87% seen once. The sequencing input was peripheral blood. The rearrangement links TRBV5-1 to TRBJ2-1, with TRBD1 matching 11 bases. The source is a man aged 55-75 years who had recovered from COVID-19. CDR3: CASSLVGTGGNEQFF. As DNA, the CDR3 is TGCGCCAGCAGCTTGGTTGGGACAGGGGGGAATGAGCAGTTCTTC.